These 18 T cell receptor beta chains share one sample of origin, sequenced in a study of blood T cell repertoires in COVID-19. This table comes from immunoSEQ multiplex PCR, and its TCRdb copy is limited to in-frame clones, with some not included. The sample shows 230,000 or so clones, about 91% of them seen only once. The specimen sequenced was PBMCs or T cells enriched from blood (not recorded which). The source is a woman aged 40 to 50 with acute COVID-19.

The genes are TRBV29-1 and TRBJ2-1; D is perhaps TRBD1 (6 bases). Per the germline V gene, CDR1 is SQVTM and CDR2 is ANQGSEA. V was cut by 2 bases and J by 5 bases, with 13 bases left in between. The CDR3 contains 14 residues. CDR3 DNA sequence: TGCAGCGTTGAACCTGGGACACTGAACAATGAGCAGTTCTTC. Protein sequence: CSVEPGTLNNEQFF.

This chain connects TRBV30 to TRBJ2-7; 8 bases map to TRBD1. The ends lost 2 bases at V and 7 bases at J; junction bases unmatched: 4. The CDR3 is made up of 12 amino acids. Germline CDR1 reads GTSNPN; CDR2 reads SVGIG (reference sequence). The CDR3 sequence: CAWSQGAEEQYV. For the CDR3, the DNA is TGTGCCTGGAGTCAGGGGGCGGAAGAGCAGTACGTC.

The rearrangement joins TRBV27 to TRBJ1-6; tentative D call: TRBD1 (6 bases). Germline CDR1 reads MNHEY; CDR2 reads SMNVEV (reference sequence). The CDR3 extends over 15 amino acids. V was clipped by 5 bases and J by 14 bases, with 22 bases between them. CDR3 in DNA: TGTGCCAGCAGTCCTACGGCACAGGGACCCCGTTCCCTCCACTTT. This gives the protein CASSPTAQGPRSLHF.

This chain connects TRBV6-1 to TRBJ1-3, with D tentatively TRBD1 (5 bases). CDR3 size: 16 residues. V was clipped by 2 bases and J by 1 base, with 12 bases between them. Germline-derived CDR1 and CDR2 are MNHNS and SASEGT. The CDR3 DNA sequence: TGTGCCAGCAGTGAATTGGGACTGCTTTCTGGAAACACCATATATTTT. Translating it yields CASSELGLLSGNTIYF.

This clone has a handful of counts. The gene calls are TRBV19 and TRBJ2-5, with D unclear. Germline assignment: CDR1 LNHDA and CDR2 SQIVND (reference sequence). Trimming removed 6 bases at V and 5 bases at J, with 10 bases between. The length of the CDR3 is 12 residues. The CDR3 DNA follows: TGTGCCAGTAGCAGGCCCCAGGAGACCCAGTACTTC. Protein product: CASSRPQETQYF.

In DNA form, the CDR3 reads TGTGCCAGCAGCTCCCGGGGAGTCGGACGGGAGACCCAGTACTTC. Protein sequence: CASSSRGVGRETQYF. This chain joins TRBV5-6 and TRBJ2-5, with a possible D match to TRBD2 (5 bases). Germline CDR1 is SGHDT and CDR2 is YYEEEE. This CDR3 contains 15 residues. V dropped 3 bases and J dropped 5 bases, with 17 bases sitting between them. The full variable domain, with the rest looked up from reference TRBV5-6 and TRBJ2-5, is DAGVTQSPTHLIKTRGQQVTLRCSPKSGHDTVSWYQQALGQGPQFIFQYYEEEERQRGNFPDRFSGHQFPNYSSELNVNALLLGDSALYLCASSSRGVGRETQYFGPGTRLLVL.

CDR3 DNA sequence: TGCGCCAGCAGCCTACCGGGACTAGCTTCCAATGAGCAGTTCTTC. Translated, it gives CASSLPGLASNEQFF. The chain uses TRBV5-1 and TRBJ2-1; 9 bases are shared with TRBD2. Trimming took 4 bases from V and 6 from J; bases not matched to a gene: 8. Per germline, CDR1 SGHRS and CDR2 YFSETQ. The length of the CDR3 is 15 residues.

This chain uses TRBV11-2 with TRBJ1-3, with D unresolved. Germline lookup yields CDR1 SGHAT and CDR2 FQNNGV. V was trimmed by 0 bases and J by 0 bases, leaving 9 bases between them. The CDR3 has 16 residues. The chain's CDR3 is CASSLEASASGNTIYF. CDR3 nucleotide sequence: TGTGCCAGCAGCTTAGAAGCCAGCGCCTCTGGAAACACCATATATTTT.

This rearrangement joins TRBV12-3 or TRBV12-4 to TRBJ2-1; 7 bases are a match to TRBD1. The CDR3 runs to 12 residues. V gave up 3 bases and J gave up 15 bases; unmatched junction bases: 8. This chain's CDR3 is CASSLVDRERFF. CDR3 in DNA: TGTGCCAGCAGTTTGGTCGACAGGGAGAGGTTCTTC.

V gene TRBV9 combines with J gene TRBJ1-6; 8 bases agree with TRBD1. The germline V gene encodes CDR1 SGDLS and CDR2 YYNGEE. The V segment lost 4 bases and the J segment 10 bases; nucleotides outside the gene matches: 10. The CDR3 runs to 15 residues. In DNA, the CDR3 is TGTGCCAGCAGCTTCGGACAGGGCAAAGTGTCACCCCTCCACTTT. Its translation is CASSFGQGKVSPLHF.

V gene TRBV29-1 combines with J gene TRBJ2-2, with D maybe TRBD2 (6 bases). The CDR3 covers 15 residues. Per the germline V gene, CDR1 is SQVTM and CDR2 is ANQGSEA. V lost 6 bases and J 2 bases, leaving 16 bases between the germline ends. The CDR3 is CSVGLTGGNTGELFF. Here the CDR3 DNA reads TGCAGCGTCGGACTTACCGGGGGAAACACCGGGGAGCTGTTTTTT.

CDR3 sequence (DNA): TGTGCCAGCAGCTACCATAGGGTAGCGGGCGCCTACAATGAGCAGTTCTTC. It codes for CASSYHRVAGAYNEQFF. This chain links TRBV7-8 with TRBJ2-1; TRBD2 aligns across 7 bases. The CDR3 covers 17 residues. With V trimmed by 4 bases and J by 2 bases, 11 bases remained unmatched. Germline V gene sequence: CDR1 SGHVS, CDR2 FQNEAQ.

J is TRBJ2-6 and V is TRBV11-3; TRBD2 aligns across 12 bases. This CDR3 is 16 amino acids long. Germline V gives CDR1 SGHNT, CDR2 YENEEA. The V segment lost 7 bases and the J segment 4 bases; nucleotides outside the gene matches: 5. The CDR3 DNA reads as TGTGCCAGCACCACTAGCGGGAGGATGGGGGCCAACGTCCTGACTTTC. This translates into CASTTSGRMGANVLTF.

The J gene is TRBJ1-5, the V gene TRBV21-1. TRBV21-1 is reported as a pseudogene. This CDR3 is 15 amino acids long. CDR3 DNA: TGTGCCAGCAGCAAAGTTAGCCTCTCAAATCAGCCCCAGCATTTT. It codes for CASSKVSLSNQPQHF.

The CDR3 is CASSQSSPAYGGSTEAFF. The DNA for the CDR3 is TGCGCCAGCAGCCAATCCTCGCCAGCCTATGGTGGGAGCACTGAAGCTTTCTTT. The V gene is TRBV4-1, the J gene TRBJ1-1; unclear D gene. Trimming pared 2 bases from V and 4 bases from J, leaving 23 bases between. From germline, CDR1 is MGHRA and CDR2 YSYEKL. This CDR3 region has 18 residues.

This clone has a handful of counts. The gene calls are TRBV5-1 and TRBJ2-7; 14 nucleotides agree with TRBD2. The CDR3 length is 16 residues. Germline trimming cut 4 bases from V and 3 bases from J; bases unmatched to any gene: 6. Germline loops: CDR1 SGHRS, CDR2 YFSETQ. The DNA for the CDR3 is TGCGCCAGCAGCCCGGGACTAGCGGGAGATGTCTACGAGCAGTACGTC. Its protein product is CASSPGLAGDVYEQYV.

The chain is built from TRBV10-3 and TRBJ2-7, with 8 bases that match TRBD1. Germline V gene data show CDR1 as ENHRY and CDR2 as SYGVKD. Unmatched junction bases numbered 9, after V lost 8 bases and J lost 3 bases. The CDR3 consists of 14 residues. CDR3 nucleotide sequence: TGTGCCATCCGGGACGGTGGGACAGGCTACGAGCAGTACGTC. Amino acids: CAIRDGGTGYEQYV.

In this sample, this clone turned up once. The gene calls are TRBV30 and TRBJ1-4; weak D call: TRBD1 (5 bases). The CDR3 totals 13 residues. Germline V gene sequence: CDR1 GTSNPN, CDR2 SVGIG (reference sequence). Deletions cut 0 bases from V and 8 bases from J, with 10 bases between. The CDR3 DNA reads TGTGCCTGGAGTGTAACGGGGGGGGAAAAACTGTTTTTT. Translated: CAWSVTGGEKLFF.